The clone carrying this T cell receptor beta chain was counted between two and nine times. The study ran its PCR with 60 Vbeta and 13 Jbeta primers. Assay: immunoSEQ multiplex PCR; the TCRdb copy retains only in-frame clones and omits some. The sample shows over 150,000 clones, around 64% of them seen only once. The data were obtained in a study of cytomegalovirus exposure and HLA in healthy donors. Germline loops: CDR1 MDHEN, CDR2 SYDVKM. The CDR3 extends over 14 amino acids. V gave up 2 bases and J gave up 3 bases, with 10 bases separating them. The sequence was collected from a woman in her 30s in good health and CMV-seronegative. The chain employs TRBV28 and TRBJ2-5, with D unresolved. Sequenced material: PBMCs. CDR3 in amino acids: CASSLGALKETQYF. CDR3 DNA: TGTGCCAGCAGTTTAGGTGCGCTAAAAGAGACCCAGTACTTC.